These 3 T cell receptor beta chains were all obtained from the same sample, sequenced in a study of intratumoral heterogeneity in liver cancer. The repertoire was sequenced with immunoSEQ multiplex PCR; TCRdb's copy has only in-frame clones and lacks some. The data contain more than 6,000 clones, about 55% of them singletons. Multiple geographically separated regions of the hepatocellular carcinoma nodule were sampled separately. This sample comprised tumor tissue, obtained before any cancer treatment. These receptors all come from a man aged 65-85 years with hepatocellular carcinoma.

The gene calls are TRBV7-3 and TRBJ1-2; tentative D call: TRBD1 (6 bases). Germline CDR1 SGHTA, CDR2 FQGTGA. Trimming shortened V by 5 bases and J by 1 base, and 8 bases separated the two germline ends. This CDR3 is 13 amino acids long. CDR3 nucleotide sequence: TGTGCCAGCAGCCCGGACAGTAACTATGGCTACACCTTC. Protein sequence: CASSPDSNYGYTF.

This chain links TRBV7-9 with TRBJ2-1, with unresolved D. The germline V gene has CDR1 SEHNR and CDR2 FQNEAQ (reference sequence). The length of the CDR3 is 14 residues. Trimming pared 1 base from V and 6 bases from J, leaving 10 bases between. CDR3 in amino acids: CASSLDGLRNEQFF. CDR3 in DNA: TGTGCCAGCAGCTTAGATGGTCTTCGCAATGAGCAGTTCTTC. Full variable domain (remainder filled in from reference TRBV7-9 and TRBJ2-1): DTGVSQNPRHKITKRGQNVTFRCDPISEHNRLYWYRQTLGQGPEFLTYFQNEAQLEKSRLLSDRFSAERPKGSFSTLEIQRTEQGDSAMYLCASSLDGLRNEQFFGPGTRLTVL.

The chain carries TRBV7-8 and TRBJ2-7, with D uncertain. The germline gives CDR1 SGHVS, CDR2 FQNEAQ. The CDR3 is 12 residues long. Between the trimmed V and J ends, which lost 5 bases and 3 bases, there was a span of 8 bases. The CDR3 DNA reads as TGTGCCAGCAGCCCCCCCAGCTACGAGCAGTACTTC. Protein product: CASSPPSYEQYF.